This T cell receptor beta chain comes out of a study of cytomegalovirus exposure and HLA in healthy donors (dated by TCRdb to 2016 to 2017). Some background on the complete study: In an earlier analysis of some 550 of the donors, around 290 Gb of sequence data and some 120 million unique TCR beta sequences from 180 million or so T cells were reported. Typing coverage differed by locus: A, B, C, DRB1 and DQB1 were typed in about 629-630 donors, DQA1 in around 500, DPA1 in some 570, and DPB1 in around 490. Rather than using new phenotypic data, the later analysis identified candidate immune exposures from TCR beta sequences and from how often those sequences occurred across donors. About five DR-DQ haplotypes were handled as single units for association and clustering, since linkage in the cohort was strong. Donor age, sex, ethnicity and CMV serostatus were collected together with the repertoire data. In an earlier analysis of 587 of the donors, high-throughput TCR beta sequencing was used to judge whether each TCR beta V gene segment behaved as functional or pseudogenic. An early release covering roughly 600 HLA-typed donors comprised approximately 290 gigabases of sequencing data and roughly 85 million unique TCR sequences. In addition to the first cohort of 650 to 800 subjects, a separate validation cohort of approximately 120 different subjects was used. In a later analysis, previously published TCR beta repertoires from 670 or so donors were re-analyzed and high-resolution HLA genotyping was added so that TCR occurrence patterns could be studied. Genome-wide SNP genotypes for about 60% of the roughly 700 donors were used in a later genetic analysis, which treated that subset as a discovery cohort. To predict cytomegalovirus infection status, the study combined high-throughput TCR immunosequencing, statistical association of individual TCRs with disease status, and machine learning. HLA typing included class I and class II loci at four-digit resolution. All discovery cohort repertoires had been generated using a single sequencing platform. The genetic ancestry cluster associated with self-reported Caucasian donors included 80% to 90% of the 398 genotyped donors. Across around 400 genotyped donors of the cohort, an average of about 240,000 unique TCR beta nucleotide sequences per donor were sequenced, and roughly 18% of those sequences were non-productive. The T cell repertoires of around 730 subjects were profiled by immunosequencing and related to cytomegalovirus serostatus. The study was designed to test whether signatures of past pathogen exposure could be identified by cataloging public T cell receptors.

Receptors were amplified or captured by the immunoSEQ multiplex PCR assay. A mixture of 60 forward primers for TCR Vbeta segments and 13 reverse primers for TCR Jbeta segments was used in the multiplex PCR. The CDR3 region of rearranged TCR beta genes was amplified from genomic DNA with a multiplex PCR assay. On the Illumina HiSeq System, the amplified TCR beta libraries were sequenced as 87-base-pair reads. In the authors' own workflow: A later analysis counted about 80 million unique TCR beta chains across the 550 to 700 repertoires, and around 12 million of these chains were shared by at least two donors. To remove PCR and sequencing errors, raw reads were error-corrected and collapsed into unique sequences using a nearest-neighbor algorithm that merged closely related sequences. Alignment of CDR3 sequences to IMGT reference sequences was used to assign V, D and J gene segments. For a sequence to be retained, a match of at least six nucleotides was required to both a V gene segment and a J gene segment. A rearrangement counted as productive if the CDR3 had no stop codons and remained in frame with V and J, and every other rearrangement counted as non-productive. Following IMGT convention, CDR3 was defined as the stretch from the second conserved V-encoded cysteine up to the conserved J-encoded phenylalanine. In an earlier analysis of roughly 580 of the donors, sequences lacking an unambiguous match to a single V gene segment were excluded. In an earlier analysis of 587 of the donors, V segments were called functional above 56.7% productive rearrangements and were called segregating when the between-donor standard deviation exceeded 5%. A statistical classification framework was built to diagnose cytomegalovirus status from the catalog of TCR beta chain sequences. V and J gene assignment, in a later analysis, came from comparing TCR nucleotide sequences with IMGT/GENE-DB human TR gene sequences. Using the TCRdist pipeline, a later analysis assigned CDR3 sequences along with most-parsimonious VDJ recombination scenarios. In a later analysis, every TCR beta chain was defined by the combination of its CDR3 amino acid sequence and its V-gene family, and reads without a unique V-gene family were dropped. To address suspected cross-contamination and a sequencing artifact, a later analysis removed roughly 580 highly shared, low-generation-probability nucleotide sequences. For each public chain, a later analysis derived a clonal expansion index from normalized ranks of inferred template counts within each repertoire. In a later analysis, generation probabilities were computed using a VDJ recombination model fitted to out-of-frame rearrangements, and the results were checked against IGoR. A later analysis scored TCR-TCR, TCR-HLA and TCR-CMV co-occurrence with hypergeometric tests, applying a repertoire-size bias correction to TCR pairs. False discovery rates were estimated in a later analysis by permuting HLA or CMV assignments 20 times. In a later analysis, co-occurring TCRs were grouped using DBSCAN, with TCRdist sequence similarity added in when clustering inside HLA-allele-positive subsets. Co-occurrence clustering excluded repertoires with fewer than 30,000 or more than 120,000 public chains, plus five with anomalous nucleotide sharing. The table comes from immuneACCESS by way of TCRdb, which keeps in-frame sequences with V and J called. Part of the clones is missing from these tables; in studies checked, under half for an unresolved V gene and the rest for unknown reasons. Clonal size and the V and J genes are those of that table, whereas D and trimming came from the DNA. Counted in this sample were 150,000 to 160,000 clones; around 80% of them appeared once. Approximately 4% of the sample belongs to the ten largest clones.

Broader findings and caveats from the paper: In vitro tests confirmed that a few of the cytomegalovirus-associated TCR beta chains recognize cytomegalovirus antigens. A cluster of highly shared sequence variants was judged likely to represent a technical artifact of the sequencing pipeline. A later genetic analysis reported fewer N-insertions in productive TCRs among donors in an Asian-associated ancestry cluster than the roughly 620-donor mean. Immune exposure information for the cohort was limited to CMV serostatus. Several of the top co-occurrence clusters appeared to be linked to parvovirus B19, influenza, CMV and Epstein-Barr virus, according to a later analysis. In a later analysis, the rate of TCR association differed among HLA loci, with DRB1 alleles having the most associated TCRs and HLA-C alleles having the fewest. The classifier was reported to diagnose cytomegalovirus status with high specificity and sensitivity in both the original and validation cohorts. HLA typing was unavailable for some donors at each locus, so association tests used only the typed subset. The authors suggested that the approach could potentially be extended to other disease states and immunological phenotypes. Some IMGT-functional V segments, including TRBV6-2 and TRBV6-3, could not be told apart with the 87-base-pair reads, so those segments were excluded. V-gene and J-gene trimming of TCR beta chains was associated with a missense DCLRE1C variant in a later genetic analysis, and the association was replicated in an independent cohort. A further reported finding was that TCR beta sequences accurately predicted the HLA-A and HLA-B alleles for most subjects in the first cohort. Only TCR beta chains were sequenced in this cohort, and the absence of alpha or paired-chain data limited detectable features. In an earlier analysis of some 640 of the donors, most TCR beta V segments were observed in productive rearrangements about 87% or about 30% of the time, broadly matching IMGT annotations. The presence/absence analyses assumed that sequencing depth was roughly uniform across donors, and that assumption may not be true. A later analysis found that most CMV-associated TCR beta chains appeared HLA-restricted, with HLA associations seemingly driven largely by CMV exposure. When HLA alleles, especially DR and DQ, strongly co-occurred, TCR associations were difficult to assign to individual alleles. Specific HLA alleles were associated with around 18,000 TCR beta sequences at a false discovery rate of 0.05 in a later analysis. Correlated functional status among segregating V segments might reflect linkage disequilibrium, but an unknown experimental factor could not be ruled out. Most TCR sequences were observed very rarely across donors, whereas some public TCRs were present in many individuals. Some 15 rarely observed V segments, including chromosome 9 orphons, were excluded from the earlier analysis of about 500 of the donors because counts were too low. In a later analysis, HLA-associated TCR beta chains showed more clonal expansion and lower generation probabilities than non-associated chains that were equally common. The study gave a list of 150 to 200 TCR beta chains associated with cytomegalovirus.

CDR1 SGHDT and CDR2 YYEEEE are derived from the germline V gene. The germline V and J ends show losses of 4 bases and 4 bases respectively, and no gene match explains 10 bases of the junction. CDR3 length: 15 amino acids, cysteine to phenylalanine. Of the read, only the CDR3 DNA is kept; its 45 bases are in frame from base 1. About this clone itself: The antigen this receptor binds is unknown. The record has no base qualities; no much larger clone is one base away.

The cohort consisted of 666 healthy bone marrow donors. At the time of sampling, all cohort members were nominally healthy, though unrecorded immune exposures were likely present. The donor tested CMV seronegative, placing the donor among the 350 to 400 seronegative members of the cohort. A peripheral blood sample was collected from each donor, and TCR beta sequencing was performed on peripheral blood mononuclear cells. Genomic DNA was extracted from the blood cell samples with the Qiagen DNeasy Blood Extraction Kit. The receptor was derived from a woman aged 40 to 55 in good health and CMV-seronegative. The sequencing sample was made of PBMCs. Recombination connected TRBV5-6 to TRBJ1-2, with 7 middle bases fitting TRBD1. The CDR3 region reads CASSMDLDRVYGYTF. Read as DNA, the sequence is TGTGCCAGCAGCATGGATCTTGACAGGGTCTATGGCTACACCTTC.